The T cell receptor (beta chain) under discussion was sequenced for a study of blood T cell repertoires in COVID-19. On the study more broadly: Donors in the United States, Italy and Spain gave samples during acute or convalescent COVID-19.

Methods used by the authors: Estimated nucleated cell counts came from reference gene primer amplification. Measured with immunoSEQ multiplex PCR; TCRdb has only the in-frame clones, and not every one. The V and J calls and the clone size are those of that table, but D and trimming were determined from the DNA. The sample shows roughly 100,000 clones, nearly 85% of them seen only once. Germline CDR1 is LGHNT and CDR2 is FRNRAP. The CDR3 is 16 residues long. Trimming removed 1 base from V and 5 bases from J, with 17 bases in between. This clonotype was obtained from a human donor in a cohort sampled during active or convalescent COVID-19. The sequencing input was peripheral blood. The gene calls are TRBV12-5 and TRBJ2-5; the D gene is possibly TRBD1 (6 bases). The CDR3 sequence: CASGLAMGAAGETQYF. In DNA form, the CDR3 reads TGTGCTAGTGGTTTGGCGATGGGGGCCGCAGGGGAGACCCAGTACTTC.